This T cell receptor (beta chain) was obtained from a study of shared clonotypes between healthy human individuals. Here immunoSEQ multiplex PCR was the method, and the copy in TCRdb shows in-frame clones only, minus some. The top ten clones hold roughly 0.36% of a sample with around 2.5 million clones, more than 85% of them seen once. The V gene's germline CDR1 is MNHNS and CDR2 SASEGT. Trimming took off 4 bases at V and 2 bases at J, with 12 bases between the two ends. This CDR3 has 15 residues. Material: naive CD4+ T cells from PBMCs. Subset reported: CD45RA+ positively selected. The TCR comes from a man in his late teens or twenties in good health. Some clones in this sample may be carry-over from other donors' samples. The chain recombines TRBV6-1 with TRBJ1-5, with D possibly being TRBD1 (5 bases). The CDR3 loop reads CASSVRVRGNQPQHF. The CDR3 coding sequence is TGTGCCAGCAGTGTCAGGGTCCGGGGCAATCAGCCCCAGCATTTT.